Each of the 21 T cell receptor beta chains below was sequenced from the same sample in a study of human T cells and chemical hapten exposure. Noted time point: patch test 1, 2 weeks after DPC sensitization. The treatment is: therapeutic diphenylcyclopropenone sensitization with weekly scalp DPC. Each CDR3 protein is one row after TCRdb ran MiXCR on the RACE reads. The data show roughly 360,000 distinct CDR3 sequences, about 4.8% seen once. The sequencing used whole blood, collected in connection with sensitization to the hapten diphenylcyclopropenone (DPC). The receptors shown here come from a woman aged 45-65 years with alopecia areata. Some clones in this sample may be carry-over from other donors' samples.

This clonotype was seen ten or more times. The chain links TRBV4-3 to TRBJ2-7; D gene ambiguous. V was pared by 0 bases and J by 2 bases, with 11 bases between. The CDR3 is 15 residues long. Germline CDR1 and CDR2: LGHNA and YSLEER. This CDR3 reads CASSQDVTSAYEQYF. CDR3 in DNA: TGCGCCAGCAGCCAAGATGTGACTTCCGCCTACGAGCAGTACTTC.

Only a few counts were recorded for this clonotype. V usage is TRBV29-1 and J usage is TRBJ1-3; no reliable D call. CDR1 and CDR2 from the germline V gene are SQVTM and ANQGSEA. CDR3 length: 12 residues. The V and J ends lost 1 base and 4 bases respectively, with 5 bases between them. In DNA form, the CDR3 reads TGCAGCGTTGAAGGGGAGGGAAACACCATATATTTT. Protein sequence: CSVEGEGNTIYF. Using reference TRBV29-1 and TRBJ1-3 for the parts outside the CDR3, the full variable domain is SAVISQKPSRDICQRGTSLTIQCQVDSQVTMMFWYRQQPGQSLTLIATANQGSEATYESGFVIDKFPISRPNLTFSTLTVSNMSPEDSSIYLCSVEGEGNTIYFGEGSWLTVV.

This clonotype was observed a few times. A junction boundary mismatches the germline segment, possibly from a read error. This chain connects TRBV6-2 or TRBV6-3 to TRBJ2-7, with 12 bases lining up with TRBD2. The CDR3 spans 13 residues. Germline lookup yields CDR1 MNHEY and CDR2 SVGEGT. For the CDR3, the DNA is TGTGCCGGCAGACTAGCGGGAGACGTCGAGCAGTACTTC. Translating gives CAGRLAGDVEQYF.

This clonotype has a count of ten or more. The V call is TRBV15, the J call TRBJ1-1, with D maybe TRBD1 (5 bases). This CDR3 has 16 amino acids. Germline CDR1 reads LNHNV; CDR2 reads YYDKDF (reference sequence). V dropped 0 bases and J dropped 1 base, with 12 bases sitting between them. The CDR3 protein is CATSRDWRGWNTEAFF. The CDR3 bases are TGTGCCACCAGCAGAGATTGGAGGGGATGGAACACTGAAGCTTTCTTT.

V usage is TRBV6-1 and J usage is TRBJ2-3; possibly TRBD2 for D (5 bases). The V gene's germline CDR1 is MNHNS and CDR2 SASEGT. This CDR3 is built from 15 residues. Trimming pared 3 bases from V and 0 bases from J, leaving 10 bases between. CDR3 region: CASSERAASTDTQYF. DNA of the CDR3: TGTGCCAGCAGTGAGAGGGCAGCAAGCACAGATACGCAGTATTTT.

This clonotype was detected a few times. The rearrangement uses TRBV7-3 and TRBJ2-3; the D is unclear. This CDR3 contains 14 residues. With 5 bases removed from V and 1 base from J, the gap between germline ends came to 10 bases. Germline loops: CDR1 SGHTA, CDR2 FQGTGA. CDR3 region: CASSPTLRTDTQYF. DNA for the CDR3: TGTGCCAGCAGCCCGACCCTCCGCACAGATACGCAGTATTTT.

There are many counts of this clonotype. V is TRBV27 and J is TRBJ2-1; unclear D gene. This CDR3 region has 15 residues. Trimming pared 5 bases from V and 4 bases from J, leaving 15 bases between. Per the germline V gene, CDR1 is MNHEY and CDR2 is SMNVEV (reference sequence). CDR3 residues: CASSPREGFYNEQFF. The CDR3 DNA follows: TGTGCCAGCAGTCCGCGTGAAGGCTTTTACAATGAGCAGTTCTTC.

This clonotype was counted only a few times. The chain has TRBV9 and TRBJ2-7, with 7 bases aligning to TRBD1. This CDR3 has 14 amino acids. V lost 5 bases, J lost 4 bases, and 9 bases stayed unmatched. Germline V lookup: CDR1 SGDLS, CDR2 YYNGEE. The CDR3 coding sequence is TGTGCCAGCAGTACGTCACAGGGGATATACGAGCAGTACTTC. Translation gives CASSTSQGIYEQYF.

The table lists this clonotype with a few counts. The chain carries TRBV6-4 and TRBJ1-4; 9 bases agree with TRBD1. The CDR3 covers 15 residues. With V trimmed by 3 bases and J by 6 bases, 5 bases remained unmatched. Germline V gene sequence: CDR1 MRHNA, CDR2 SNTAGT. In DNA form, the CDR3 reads TGTGCCAGCAGTGATAGGGACAGGGAGGATGAAAAACTGTTTTTT. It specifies CASSDRDREDEKLFF.

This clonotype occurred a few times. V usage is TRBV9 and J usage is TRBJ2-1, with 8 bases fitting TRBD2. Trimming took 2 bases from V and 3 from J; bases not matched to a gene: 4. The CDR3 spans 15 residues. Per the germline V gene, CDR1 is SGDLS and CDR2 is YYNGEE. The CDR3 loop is CASSVGTRGYNEQFF. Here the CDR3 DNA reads TGTGCCAGCAGCGTGGGGACTAGGGGCTACAATGAGCAGTTCTTC.

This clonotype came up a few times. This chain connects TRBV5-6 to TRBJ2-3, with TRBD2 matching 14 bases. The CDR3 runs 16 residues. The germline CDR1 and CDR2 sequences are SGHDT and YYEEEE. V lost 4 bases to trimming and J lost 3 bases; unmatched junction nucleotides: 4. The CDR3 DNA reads TGTGCCAGCAGCATTTGGACTAGCGGGAGGACAGATACGCAGTATTTT. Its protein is CASSIWTSGRTDTQYF.

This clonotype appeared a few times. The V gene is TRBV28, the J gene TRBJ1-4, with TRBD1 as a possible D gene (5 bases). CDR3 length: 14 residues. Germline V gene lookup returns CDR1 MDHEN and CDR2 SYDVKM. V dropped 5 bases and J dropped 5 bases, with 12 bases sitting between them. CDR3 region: CASSRTSVNEKLFF. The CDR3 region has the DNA TGTGCCAGCAGTAGGACATCGGTAAATGAAAAACTGTTTTTT.

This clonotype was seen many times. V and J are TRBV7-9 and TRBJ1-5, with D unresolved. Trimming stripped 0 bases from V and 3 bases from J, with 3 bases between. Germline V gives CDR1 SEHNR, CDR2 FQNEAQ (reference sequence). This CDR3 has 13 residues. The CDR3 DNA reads TGTGCCAGCAGCTTAGCAGACAATCAGCCCCAGCATTTT. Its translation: CASSLADNQPQHF. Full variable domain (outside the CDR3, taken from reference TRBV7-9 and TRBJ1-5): DTGVSQNPRHKITKRGQNVTFRCDPISEHNRLYWYRQTLGQGPEFLTYFQNEAQLEKSRLLSDRFSAERPKGSFSTLEIQRTEQGDSAMYLCASSLADNQPQHFGDGTRLSIL.

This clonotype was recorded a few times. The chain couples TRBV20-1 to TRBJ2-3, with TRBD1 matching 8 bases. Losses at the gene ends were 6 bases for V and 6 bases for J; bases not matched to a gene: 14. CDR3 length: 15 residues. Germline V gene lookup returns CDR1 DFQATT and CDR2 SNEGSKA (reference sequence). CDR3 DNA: TGCAGTGCATCCCCGGGACAGGCTCTGTACGATACGCAGTATTTT. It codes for CSASPGQALYDTQYF.

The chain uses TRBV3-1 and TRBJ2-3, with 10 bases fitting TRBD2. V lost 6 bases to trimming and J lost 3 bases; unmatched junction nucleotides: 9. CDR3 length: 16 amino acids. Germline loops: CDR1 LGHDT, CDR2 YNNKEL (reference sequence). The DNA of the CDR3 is TGTGCCAGCAGTCGCGGGAGCGGGGGGGAGACAGATACGCAGTATTTT. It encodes CASSRGSGGETDTQYF.

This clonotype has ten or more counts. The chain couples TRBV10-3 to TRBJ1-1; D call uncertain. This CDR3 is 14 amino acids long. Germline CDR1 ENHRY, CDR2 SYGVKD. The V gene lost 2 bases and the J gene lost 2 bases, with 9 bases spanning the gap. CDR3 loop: CAISEAETNTEAFF. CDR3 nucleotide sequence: TGTGCCATCAGTGAGGCAGAGACAAACACTGAAGCTTTCTTT.

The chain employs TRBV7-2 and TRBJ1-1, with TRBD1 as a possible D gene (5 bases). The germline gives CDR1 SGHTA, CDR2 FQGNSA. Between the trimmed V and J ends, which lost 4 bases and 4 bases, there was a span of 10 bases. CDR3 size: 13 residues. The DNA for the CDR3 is TGTGCCAGCAGCTCGGGGCCTAGCACTGAAGCTTTCTTT. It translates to CASSSGPSTEAFF. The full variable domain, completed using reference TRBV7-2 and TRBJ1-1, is GAGVSQSPSNKVTEKGKDVELRCDPISGHTALYWYRQSLGQGLEFLIYFQGNSAPDKSGLPSDRFSAERTGGSVSTLTIQRTQQEDSAVYLCASSSGPSTEAFFGQGTRLTVV.

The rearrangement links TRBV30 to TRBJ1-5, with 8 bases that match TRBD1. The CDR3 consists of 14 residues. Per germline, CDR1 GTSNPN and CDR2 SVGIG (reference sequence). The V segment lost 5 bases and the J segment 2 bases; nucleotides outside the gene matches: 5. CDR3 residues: CAWSIQGGNQPQHF. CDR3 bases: TGTGCCTGGTCAATACAGGGGGGCAATCAGCCCCAGCATTTT.

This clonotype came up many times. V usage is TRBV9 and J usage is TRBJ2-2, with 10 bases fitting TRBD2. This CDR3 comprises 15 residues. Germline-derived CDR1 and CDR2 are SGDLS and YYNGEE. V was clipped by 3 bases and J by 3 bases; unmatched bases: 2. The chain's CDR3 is CASSGTSGDTGELFF. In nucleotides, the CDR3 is TGTGCCAGCAGCGGAACTAGCGGGGACACCGGGGAGCTGTTTTTT.

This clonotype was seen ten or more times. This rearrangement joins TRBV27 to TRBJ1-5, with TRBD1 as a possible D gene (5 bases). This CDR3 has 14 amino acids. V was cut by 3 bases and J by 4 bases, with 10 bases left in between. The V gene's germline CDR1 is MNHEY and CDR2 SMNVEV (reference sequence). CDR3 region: CASSFEGRNQPQHF. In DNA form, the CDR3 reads TGTGCCAGCAGTTTTGAGGGGAGAAATCAGCCCCAGCATTTT.

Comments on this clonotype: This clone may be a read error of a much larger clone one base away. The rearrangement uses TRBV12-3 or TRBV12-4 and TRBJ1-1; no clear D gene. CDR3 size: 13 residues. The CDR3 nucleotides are TGTACCAGCAGTGCCACCGGGGATTCTGAAGCTTTCTTT. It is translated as CTSSATGDSEAFF.